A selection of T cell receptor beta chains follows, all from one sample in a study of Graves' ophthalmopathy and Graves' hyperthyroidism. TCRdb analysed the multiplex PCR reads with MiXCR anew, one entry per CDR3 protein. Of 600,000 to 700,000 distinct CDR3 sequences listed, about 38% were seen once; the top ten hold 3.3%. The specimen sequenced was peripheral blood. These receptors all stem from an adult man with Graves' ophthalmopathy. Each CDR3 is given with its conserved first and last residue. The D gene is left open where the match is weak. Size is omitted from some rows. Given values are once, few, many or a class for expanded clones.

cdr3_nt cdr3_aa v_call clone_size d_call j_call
TGCAGTGCTAGACGGACTAGCGACGCCTGCGAGCAGTACTTC CSARRTSDACEQYF TRBV20-1 . TRBD2 TRBJ2-7
TGTGCCATCGGGGGGACAGGGGACTACACCTTC CAIGGTGDYTF TRBV10-3 many TRBD1 TRBJ1-2
TGTGCCAGTAGTATTATCAGGGGCCACGAGCAGTACTTC CASSIIRGHEQYF TRBV19 many . TRBJ2-7
TGTGCCAGCAGCCTGGGGTCTCCGGGTTCCAGTGGCGAGCAGTACTTC CASSLGSPGSSGEQYF TRBV7-3 . . TRBJ2-7
TGTGCCAGCAGTTACTCCGGGACAGGGACCGCTGGGGCCAACGTCCTGACTTTC CASSYSGTGTAGANVLTF TRBV6-6 . TRBD1 TRBJ2-6
TGTGCCATCAGTGAGTCAGGGGACACCACCGAGCAGTACTTC CAISESGDTTEQYF TRBV10-3 . . TRBJ2-7
TGTGCCAGCAGCGGACAGGGGTTGGAGCAGTACTTC CASSGQGLEQYF TRBV7-2 . TRBD1 TRBJ2-7
TGTGCCAGCAGCTTAGACCCTGGGAACACCATATATTTT CASSLDPGNTIYF TRBV7-9 many . TRBJ1-3
TGTGCCACCAGCGCCAGGGAGGTTTCAGATACGCAGTATTTT CATSAREVSDTQYF TRBV15 . . TRBJ2-3
TGTGCCAGCAGACGTACTGGGGGTGGTGGTTCCCAGTACTTC CASRRTGGGGSQYF TRBV10-3 . . TRBJ2-5
TGTGCCGACAGGTTCCGTTGGGAGACCCAGCATTTT CADRFRWETQHF TRBV6-6 . . TRBJ1-5
TGTGCCAGCAGCCAGGGACTGGACGAAGCTTTCTTT CASSQGLDEAFF TRBV3-1 few . TRBJ1-1
TGTGCCAGCAGCTTAACAGCAGGGCGGGAAGAGACCCAGTACTTC CASSLTAGREETQYF TRBV7-6 few . TRBJ2-5
TGTGCCAGCAGTGAACTGGGACCTAGGAACACTGAAGCTTTCTTT CASSELGPRNTEAFF TRBV6-1 . . TRBJ1-1
TGTGCCAGCAACTCGAACACTGAAGCTTTCTTT CASNSNTEAFF TRBV7-9 many . TRBJ1-1
TGTGCCAGCAGCTCCCGGGACACAGACGAGCAGTACTTC CASSSRDTDEQYF TRBV3-1 many . TRBJ2-7
TGTGCCTGGAGTGTACTTGGACGCTCACCCCTCCACTTT CAWSVLGRSPLHF TRBV30 few . TRBJ1-6
TGTGCCAGCAGTGAAGTGGGAGATCAGCCCCAGCATTTT CASSEVGDQPQHF TRBV2 many . TRBJ1-5
TGTGCCAGCAGTTACCTCCAAGCGGGGGCTCATTACGAGCAGTACTTC CASSYLQAGAHYEQYF TRBV10-3 few TRBD2 TRBJ2-7
TGTGCCAGCAGCCGGGGTGACGAGCAGTACTTC CASSRGDEQYF TRBV7-9 many . TRBJ2-7
TGTGCCAGCAGCTGGGACAGAGTAACTAATGAAAAACTGTTTTTT CASSWDRVTNEKLFF TRBV7-9 many TRBD1 TRBJ1-4
TGTGCCAGCAGCCACTTTTCTTTACGTTATGGCTACACCTTC CASSHFSLRYGYTF TRBV14 many . TRBJ1-2
TGTGCCAGCAGTGTAGTCCACCGTATCGACACTGAAGCTTTCTTT CASSVVHRIDTEAFF TRBV12-3/TRBV12-4 . . TRBJ1-1
TGTGCCAGTAGTATGGGGGTGTCCTACGAGCAGTACTTC CASSMGVSYEQYF TRBV19 many . TRBJ2-7
TGTGCCATCAGCGAGATCGGGGAAGCCTTCTTT CAISEIGEAFF TRBV10-3 . . TRBJ1-1
TGTGCCACCAGCAGGACGGCGGAGGACGGTGGCTACACCTTC CATSRTAEDGGYTF TRBV15 . . TRBJ1-2
TGTGCCAGCCATAGCTGGGCTGAGCAGTTCTTC CASHSWAEQFF TRBV2 few . TRBJ2-1
TGTGCCAGCCGTACTACAGGGAGCTCTGGGGCCAACGTCCTGACTTTC CASRTTGSSGANVLTF TRBV25-1 . . TRBJ2-6
TGCAGCGTTGAGGGCGCAGCACCGAACTACGAGCAGTACTTC CSVEGAAPNYEQYF TRBV29-1 . . TRBJ2-7
TGTGCCAGCAGCTTCGGTGTCATGTACAGGGATACGCAGTATTTT CASSFGVMYRDTQYF TRBV7-9 . . TRBJ2-3
TGTGCCAGCAGCCCAGATGACAGGGCGGGCTACACCTTC CASSPDDRAGYTF TRBV11-2 many TRBD1 TRBJ1-2
TGTGCCAGCAGTGACGGGACTAGCGGGAGAGAGACCCAGTACTTC CASSDGTSGRETQYF TRBV2 many TRBD2 TRBJ2-5
TGTGCCAGCAGCCTAGCGGGAGAGGGAACCGGGGAGCTGTTTTTT CASSLAGEGTGELFF TRBV9 . TRBD2 TRBJ2-2
TGTGCCAGCACCATGGTCCCTTCTCCAGCGCGCTCCTATAATTCACCCCTCCACTTT CASTMVPSPARSYNSPLHF TRBV12-3/TRBV12-4 few . TRBJ1-6
TGTGCTAGAGATGCCTCCACAGTTCAGCAAGAGACCCAGTACTTC CARDASTVQQETQYF TRBV7-7 once . TRBJ2-5